This TCR beta chain was sequenced in a study of cytomegalovirus exposure and HLA in healthy donors. Broader study findings: Cytomegalovirus association was assigned to approximately 180 TCR beta chains. Three chains linked to CMV were shown in vitro to be specific for CMV antigens.

Libraries were prepared by immunoSEQ multiplex PCR; TCRdb keeps only in-frame clonotypes and omits some of them. Of under 200,000 clones listed, about 90% are singletons. For this clone: As yet, its antigen is unknown.

The sequence came from a woman aged 18-29 years in good health and CMV-seropositive. Material: PBMCs.

CDR3 region: CASSAFLAGGRDEQFF. The CDR3 DNA follows: TGTGCCAGCAGCGCTTTTCTAGCGGGAGGGAGGGATGAGCAGTTCTTC. V usage is TRBV9 and J usage is TRBJ2-1; 12 bases agree with TRBD2. The germline V gene has CDR1 SGDLS and CDR2 YYNGEE. This CDR3 spans 16 amino acids. V lost 3 bases to trimming and J lost 8 bases; unmatched junction nucleotides: 9.